A single sample is the source of the 10 T cell receptor beta chains below, sequenced in a study of blood T cell repertoires in COVID-19. Generated by immunoSEQ multiplex PCR, the TCRdb table keeps only in-frame clones and is missing some. This sample has about 240,000 clones; 82% occur once, and the top ten carry roughly 4.7%. The source material was peripheral blood. The receptors here all came from a woman in her 70s with acute or convalescent COVID-19.

This clone was observed a handful of times. The V call is TRBV19, the J call TRBJ1-1, with D perhaps matching TRBD1 (5 bases). V was clipped by 10 bases and J by 5 bases, with 17 bases between them. This CDR3 has 13 amino acids. The germline V gene has CDR1 LNHDA and CDR2 SQIVND (reference sequence). The DNA for the CDR3 is TGTGCCACCTCACGTGGGGCCGAGACTGAAGCTTTCTTT. Translating it yields CATSRGAETEAFF.

About this clone itself: Other nucleotide sequences in the sample specify the same CDR3. The chain carries TRBV5-1 and TRBJ1-1, with TRBD1 identical over 7 bases. With V trimmed by 7 bases and J by 4 bases, 10 bases remained unmatched. The germline gives CDR1 SGHRS, CDR2 YFSETQ. The CDR3 has 14 residues. CDR3 coding DNA: TGCGCCAGCTCCCTGACAGGGATGGGCACTGAAGCTTTCTTT. It encodes CASSLTGMGTEAFF. The full variable domain, in which reference TRBV5-1 and TRBJ1-1 provide the parts outside the CDR3, is KAGVTQTPRYLIKTRGQQVTLSCSPISGHRSVSWYQQTPGQGLQFLFEYFSETQRNKGNFPGRFSGRQFSNSRSEMNVSTLELGDSALYLCASSLTGMGTEAFFGQGTRLTVV.

This chain connects TRBV6-2 or TRBV6-3 to TRBJ2-3; 7 positions match TRBD2. After removal of 7 bases from V and 5 bases from J, the junction contained 9 bases not matched to a gene. The germline gives CDR1 MNHEY, CDR2 SVGEGT. The CDR3 is made up of 14 amino acids. The CDR3 region is CASNPGGNGDTQYF. As DNA, the CDR3 is TGTGCCAGCAACCCGGGAGGTAATGGAGATACGCAGTATTTT.

The chain has TRBV7-9 and TRBJ1-4; a weak D match, TRBD1 (5 bases). Per germline, CDR1 SEHNR and CDR2 FQNEAQ (reference sequence). This CDR3 has 14 amino acids. Trimming took 1 base from V and 4 from J, leaving 7 bases between them. The CDR3 loop is CASSLGQINEKLFF. CDR3 nucleotide sequence: TGTGCCAGCAGCTTAGGACAGATTAATGAAAAACTGTTTTTT.

The rearrangement uses TRBV4-1 and TRBJ1-3; 10 positions agree with TRBD1. This CDR3 spans 20 amino acids. V dropped 4 bases and J dropped 1; count of bases not matched to a gene: 16. Germline V lookup: CDR1 MGHRA, CDR2 YSYEKL. Here the CDR3 DNA reads TGCGCCAGCAGCCTAGCGGGCGGGACAGGGGCTGTTGTTTCTGGAAACACCATATATTTT. As protein: CASSLAGGTGAVVSGNTIYF.

In its sample, this clone was seen a few times. This chain links TRBV5-6 with TRBJ1-3; D gene uncertain. CDR3 length: 16 residues. CDR1 and CDR2 (germline): SGHDT, YYEEEE. V was pared by 7 bases and J by 0 bases, with 17 bases between. This CDR3 reads CASAFDWQYSGNTIYF. As DNA, the CDR3 is TGTGCCAGCGCTTTTGACTGGCAGTACTCTGGAAACACCATATATTTT.

The chain is built from TRBV9 and TRBJ2-3, with 9 bases matching TRBD2. This CDR3 contains 18 residues. The J segment lost 0 bases and the V segment lost 0 bases, leaving 8 bases of the junction unmatched. Germline V gene lookup returns CDR1 SGDLS and CDR2 YYNGEE. CDR3 bases: TGTGCCAGCAGCGTAGCCCCTCTTGCGGGGGGGAGCACAGATACGCAGTATTTT. It codes for CASSVAPLAGGSTDTQYF.

The chain uses TRBV5-5 and TRBJ1-1, with 10 bases matching TRBD1. Germline CDR1 reads SGHKS; CDR2 reads YYEKEE (reference sequence). CDR3 length: 15 residues. The junction had 8 bases not matched to a gene; V was cut back by 4 bases and J by 5 bases. The CDR3 spells CASSKTGQGETEAFF. The CDR3 DNA is TGTGCCAGCAGCAAAACCGGACAGGGGGAGACTGAAGCTTTCTTT.

The chain employs TRBV6-5 and TRBJ1-1; D gene uncertain. Trimming removed 8 bases from V and 1 base from J, with 11 bases in between. The CDR3 consists of 13 residues. The germline V gene has CDR1 MNHEY and CDR2 SVGAGI. The CDR3: CASWERENTEAFF. Here the CDR3 DNA reads TGTGCCAGCTGGGAGAGGGAGAACACTGAAGCTTTCTTT.

The V call is TRBV4-3, the J call TRBJ2-3, with 9 positions matching TRBD2. CDR3 length: 15 amino acids. Germline CDR1 LGHNA, CDR2 YSLEER. J was trimmed by 4 bases and V by 3 bases; bases with no gene match: 5. In DNA form, the CDR3 reads TGCGCCAGCAGCCAGCTGGGACTAGCTTCAGATACGCAGTATTTT. Translation: CASSQLGLASDTQYF.